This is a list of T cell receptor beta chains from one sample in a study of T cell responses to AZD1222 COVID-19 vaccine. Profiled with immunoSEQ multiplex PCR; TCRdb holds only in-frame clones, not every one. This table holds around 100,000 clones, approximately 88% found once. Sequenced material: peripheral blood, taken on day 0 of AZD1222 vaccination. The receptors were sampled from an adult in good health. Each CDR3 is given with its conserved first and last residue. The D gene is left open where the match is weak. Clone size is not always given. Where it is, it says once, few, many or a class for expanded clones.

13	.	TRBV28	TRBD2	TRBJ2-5	CASSFGGQETQYF	TGTGCCAGCAGTTTCGGGGGGCAAGAGACCCAGTACTTC
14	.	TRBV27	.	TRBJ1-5	CASSLGEGDRPQHF	TGTGCCAGCAGTTTAGGGGAAGGGGACCGGCCCCAGCATTTT
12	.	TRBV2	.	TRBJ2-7	CASSKSGYEQYF	TGTGCCAGCAGTAAATCAGGCTACGAGCAGTACTTC
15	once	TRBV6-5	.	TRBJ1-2	CASSFPTGGTYGYTF	TGTGCCAGCAGTTTCCCTACGGGGGGCACCTATGGCTACACCTTC
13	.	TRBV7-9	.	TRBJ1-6	CASSELRSSPLHF	TGTGCCAGCAGCGAACTGCGGAGTTCACCCCTCCACTTT
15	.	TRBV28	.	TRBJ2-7	CASSLGGPGIYEQYF	TGTGCCAGCAGTTTAGGGGGGCCGGGAATCTACGAGCAGTACTTC
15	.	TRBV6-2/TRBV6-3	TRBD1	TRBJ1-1	CASSRPQGAYTEAFF	TGTGCCAGCAGTCGCCCCCAGGGGGCTTACACTGAAGCTTTCTTT
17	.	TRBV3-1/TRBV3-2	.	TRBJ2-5	CASSQGRLVMDRETQYF	TGTGCCAGCAGCCAAGGGAGACTAGTTATGGATCGGGAGACCCAGTACTTC
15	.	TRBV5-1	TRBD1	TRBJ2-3	CASSSGGPDTDTQYF	TGCGCCAGCAGCTCAGGGGGCCCGGACACAGATACGCAGTATTTT
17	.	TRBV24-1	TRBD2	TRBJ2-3	CATSDWTSGSRGDTQYF	TGTGCCACCAGTGATTGGACTAGCGGGAGTCGGGGAGATACGCAGTATTTT
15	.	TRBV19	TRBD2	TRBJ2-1	CASSRELAGGNEQFF	TGTGCCAGTAGTAGGGAGCTAGCGGGGGGCAATGAGCAGTTCTTC
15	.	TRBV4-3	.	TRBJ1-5	CASSQDSGGAKPQHF	TGCGCCAGCAGCCAAGATAGCGGGGGAGCGAAGCCCCAGCATTTT
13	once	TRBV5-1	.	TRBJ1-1	CASSLRPPSEAFF	TGCGCCAGCAGCTTGCGACCCCCAAGTGAAGCTTTCTTT
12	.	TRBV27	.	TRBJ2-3	CASSRSTDTQYF	TGTGCCAGCAGCCGTAGCACAGATACGCAGTATTTT
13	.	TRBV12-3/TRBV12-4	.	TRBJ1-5	CASSLTGFQPQHF	TGTGCCAGCAGTTTAACAGGGTTTCAGCCCCAGCATTTT
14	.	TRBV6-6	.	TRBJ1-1	CASSYKATNTEAFF	TGTGCCAGCAGTTACAAGGCGACGAACACTGAAGCTTTCTTT
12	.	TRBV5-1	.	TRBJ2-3	CASSLVKDTQYF	TGCGCCAGCAGCTTGGTAAAAGATACGCAGTATTTT
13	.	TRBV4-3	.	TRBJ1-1	CASGKGGRDQAFF	TGCGCCAGCGGGAAGGGGGGAAGGGACCAAGCTTTCTTT
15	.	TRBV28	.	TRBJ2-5	CASSPHGLLQETQYF	TGTGCCAGCAGTCCTCATGGACTTCTCCAAGAGACCCAGTACTTC
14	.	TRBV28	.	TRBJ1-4	CASSLPGVNEKLFF	TGTGCCAGCAGTTTACCCGGGGTTAATGAAAAACTGTTTTTT
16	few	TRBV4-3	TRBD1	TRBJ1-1	CASRVGTGVRNGEAFF	TGCGCCAGTAGGGTGGGGACAGGGGTGCGGAACGGTGAAGCTTTCTTT
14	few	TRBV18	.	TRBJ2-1	CASSPFSEGDEQFF	TGTGCCAGCTCACCATTTTCGGAGGGCGATGAGCAGTTCTTC
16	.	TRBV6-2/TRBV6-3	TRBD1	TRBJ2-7	CASSYSVPGGLGEQYF	TGTGCCAGCAGTTACTCGGTCCCAGGGGGATTGGGCGAGCAGTACTTC
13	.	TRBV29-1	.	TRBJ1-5	CSVRWDGDQPQHF	TGCAGCGTTCGCTGGGACGGAGATCAGCCCCAGCATTTT
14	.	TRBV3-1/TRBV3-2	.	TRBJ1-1	CASSPDRSSTEAFF	TGTGCCAGCAGCCCGGACAGATCTAGCACTGAAGCTTTCTTT
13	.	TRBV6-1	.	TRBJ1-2	CASSESGSYGYTF	TGTGCCAGCAGTGAATCCGGAAGCTATGGCTACACCTTC
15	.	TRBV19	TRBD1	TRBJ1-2	CASRESRGRGYGYTF	TGTGCCAGTCGTGAAAGCAGGGGGCGAGGCTATGGCTACACCTTC
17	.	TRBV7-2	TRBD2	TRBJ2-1	CASSLTPTGGPGNEQFF	TGTGCCAGCAGCTTAACCCCTACGGGAGGGCCCGGTAATGAGCAGTTCTTC
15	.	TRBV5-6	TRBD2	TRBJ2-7	CASSLLAGKNYEQYF	TGTGCCAGCAGCTTATTAGCGGGGAAGAACTACGAGCAGTACTTC
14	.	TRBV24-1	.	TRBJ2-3	CATESNTGPDTQYF	TGTGCCACAGAAAGCAATACAGGGCCAGATACGCAGTATTTT
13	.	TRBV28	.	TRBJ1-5	CATKEGTDQPQHF	TGTGCCACAAAGGAGGGGACCGATCAGCCCCAGCATTTT
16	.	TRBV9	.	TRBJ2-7	CASSHSGKSPSYEQYF	TGTGCCAGCAGCCACTCGGGTAAATCTCCGTCCTACGAGCAGTACTTC
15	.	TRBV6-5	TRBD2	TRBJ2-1	CASRQGLAEGSEQFF	TGTGCCAGCAGACAGGGACTAGCGGAAGGGAGTGAGCAGTTCTTC
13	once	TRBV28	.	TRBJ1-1	CASGLQGPVEAFF	TGTGCCAGCGGATTACAGGGTCCCGTGGAAGCTTTCTTT
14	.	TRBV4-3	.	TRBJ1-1	CASSQGRGNTEAFF	TGCGCCAGCAGCCAAGGGCGGGGGAACACTGAAGCTTTCTTT